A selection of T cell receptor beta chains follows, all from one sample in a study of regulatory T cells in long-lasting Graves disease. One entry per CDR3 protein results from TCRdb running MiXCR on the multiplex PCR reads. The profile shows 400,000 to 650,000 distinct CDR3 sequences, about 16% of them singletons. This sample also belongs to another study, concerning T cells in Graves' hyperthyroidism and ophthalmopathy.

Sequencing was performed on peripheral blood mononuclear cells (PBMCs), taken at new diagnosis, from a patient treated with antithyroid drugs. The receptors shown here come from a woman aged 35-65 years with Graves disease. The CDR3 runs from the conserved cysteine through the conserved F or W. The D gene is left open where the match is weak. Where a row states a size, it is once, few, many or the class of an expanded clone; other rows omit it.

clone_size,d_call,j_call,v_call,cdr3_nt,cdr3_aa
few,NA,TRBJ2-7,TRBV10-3,TGTGCCATCAGTGAGTCGAGTGAGCAGTACTTC,CAISESSEQYF
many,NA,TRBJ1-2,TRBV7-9,TGTGCCAGCAGCAGAGGGAGGGCTGGCTACACCTTC,CASSRGRAGYTF
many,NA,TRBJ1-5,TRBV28,TGTGCCAGTAAGATGGGCAATCAGCCCCAGCATTTT,CASKMGNQPQHF
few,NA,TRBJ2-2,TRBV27,TGTGCCAGCAGTTTATACAGGGCGAACACCGGGGAGCTGTTTTTT,CASSLYRANTGELFF
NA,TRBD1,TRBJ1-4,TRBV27,TGTGCCAGCAGGCTACAGGGGGCAACTAATGAAAAACTGTTTTTT,CASRLQGATNEKLFF
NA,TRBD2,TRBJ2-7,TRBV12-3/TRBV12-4,TGTGCCAGCAGCTTCTGGGGGGCTAGCGGGGTCGTGGGTTACGAGCAGTACTTC,CASSFWGASGVVGYEQYF
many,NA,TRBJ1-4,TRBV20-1,TGCAGTGCTAGAGTCGGGACACTTCATGAAAAACTGTTTTTT,CSARVGTLHEKLFF
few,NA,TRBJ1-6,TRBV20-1,TGCAGTGCTATATCCAGGGAAGGGGTAACACCCCTCCACTTT,CSAISREGVTPLHF
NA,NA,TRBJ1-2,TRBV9,TGTGCCAGCAGCGTAGCGGGCAGGGTCCATGGCTACACCTTC,CASSVAGRVHGYTF
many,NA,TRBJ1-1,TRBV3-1,TGTGCCAGCAGCCATGGGACACTGAACACTGAAGCTTTCTTT,CASSHGTLNTEAFF
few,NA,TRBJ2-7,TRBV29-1,TGCAGCGTCCACCGGGACACCCAGGGGGAGCAGTACTTC,CSVHRDTQGEQYF
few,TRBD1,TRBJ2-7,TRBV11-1,TGTGCCGGCAGCTTCGGGACAGGCGACCACCGATCCCCCTACGAGCAGTACTTC,CAGSFGTGDHRSPYEQYF
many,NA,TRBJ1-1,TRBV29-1,TGCAGCGCCACGCGGGGGGGTGATCTAACTGAAGCTTTCTTT,CSATRGGDLTEAFF
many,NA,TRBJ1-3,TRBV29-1,TGCAGCGCCTTGGGAGCCTCTGGAAACACCATATATTTT,CSALGASGNTIYF
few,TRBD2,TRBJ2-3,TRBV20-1,TGCGGTGCTCCCCGAACTAGCGGTCTCACAGATACGCAGTATTTT,CGAPRTSGLTDTQYF
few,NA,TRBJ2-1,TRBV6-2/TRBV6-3,TGTGCCAGCAGCCACCTCGTGGAGCGGAATGAGCAGTTCTTC,CASSHLVERNEQFF
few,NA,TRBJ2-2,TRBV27,TGTGCCAGCAGTCCCGCCCCCGGAGCAGGGTACACCGGGGAGCTGTTTTTT,CASSPAPGAGYTGELFF
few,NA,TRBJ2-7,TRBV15,TGTGCCACCAGCAGAGATGGGGGATCTAAGGAGCAGTACTTC,CATSRDGGSKEQYF
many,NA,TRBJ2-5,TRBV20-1,TGCAGTGCTGGGGAGTCCCGGGACCCTCAAGAGACCCAGTACTTC,CSAGESRDPQETQYF
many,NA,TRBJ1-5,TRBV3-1,TGTGCCAGCAGCCCGGGCCTCAATCAGCCCCAGCATTTT,CASSPGLNQPQHF
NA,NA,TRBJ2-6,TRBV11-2,TGTGCCAGCAGCCGTCGGAATCCCGGGGCCAACGTCCTGACTTTC,CASSRRNPGANVLTF
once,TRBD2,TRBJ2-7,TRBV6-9,TGTGCCAGCAGTTACTCCCTTGGTAGCGGGGACGAGCAGTACTTC,CASSYSLGSGDEQYF
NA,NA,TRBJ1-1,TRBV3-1,TGTGCCAGCAGCCCCACTGGAACAGGGCACACTGAAGCTTTCTTT,CASSPTGTGHTEAFF
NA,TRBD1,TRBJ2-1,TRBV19,TGTGCCAGTAGTATAGTTGAGGGCAGGGGGTATTACAATGAGCAGTTCTTC,CASSIVEGRGYYNEQFF
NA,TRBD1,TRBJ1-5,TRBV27,TGTGCCACTTCTGACAGGGGTCAAGAGCCCCAGCATTTT,CATSDRGQEPQHF